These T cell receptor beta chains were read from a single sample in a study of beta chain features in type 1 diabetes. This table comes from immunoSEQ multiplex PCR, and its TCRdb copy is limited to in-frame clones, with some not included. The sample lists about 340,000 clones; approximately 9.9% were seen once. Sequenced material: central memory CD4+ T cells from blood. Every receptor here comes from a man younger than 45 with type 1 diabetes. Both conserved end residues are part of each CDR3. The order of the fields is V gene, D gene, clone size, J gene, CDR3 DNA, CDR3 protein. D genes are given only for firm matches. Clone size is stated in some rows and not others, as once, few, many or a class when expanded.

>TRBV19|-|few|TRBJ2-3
TGTGCCAGTACCGGGATGGGAGCGCAGGGAACAGATACGCAGTATTTT
CASTGMGAQGTDTQYF
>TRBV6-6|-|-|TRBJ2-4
TGTGCCAGCAGTTACTCGACTTCGAACATTCAGTACTTC
CASSYSTSNIQYF
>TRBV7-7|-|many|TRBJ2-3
TGTGCTAGCAGCTTATCTGTAGACGGCACAGATACGCAGTATTTT
CASSLSVDGTDTQYF
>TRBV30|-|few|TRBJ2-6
TGTGCCTCACAGAAACGGACTCCGAGCTCTGGGGCCAACGTCCTGACTTTC
CASQKRTPSSGANVLTF
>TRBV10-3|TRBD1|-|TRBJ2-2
TGTGCCATCAGTGTGGACAGGGCGCCGAACACCGGGGAGCTGTTTTTT
CAISVDRAPNTGELFF
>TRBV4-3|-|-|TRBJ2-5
TGCGCCAGCAGCCAAGCCCTTAAAGAGACCCAGTACTTC
CASSQALKETQYF
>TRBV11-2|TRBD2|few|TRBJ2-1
TGTGCCAGCAGCTGGACTAGCGGCCCGAGCTCCTACAATGAGCAGTTCTTC
CASSWTSGPSSYNEQFF
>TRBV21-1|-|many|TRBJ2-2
TGTGCCAGAATCGTTCCGGGGCTCACCGGGGAGCTGTTTTTT
CARIVPGLTGELFF
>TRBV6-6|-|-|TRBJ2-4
TGTGCCAGCAGTTATCATCGGCCAGCCAAAAACATTCAGTACTTC
CASSYHRPAKNIQYF
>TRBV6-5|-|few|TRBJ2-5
TGTGCCAGCAGTTACTCGTCTAGCAGGGAGACCCAGTACTTC
CASSYSSSRETQYF
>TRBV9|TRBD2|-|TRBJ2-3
TGTGCCAGCAGCGTAGCGGCTAGCGGCGGACTAGATACGCAGTATTTT
CASSVAASGGLDTQYF
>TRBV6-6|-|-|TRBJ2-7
TGTGCCAGCAGTCTAAAGGACGAGCAGTACTTC
CASSLKDEQYF
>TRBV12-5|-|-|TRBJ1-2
TGTGCTAGTGCCCCCCCGGGGGGCAACTATGGCTACACCTTC
CASAPPGGNYGYTF
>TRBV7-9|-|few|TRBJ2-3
TGTGCCAGCAGCTTAGATCAGGGGCTCACAGATACGCAGTATTTT
CASSLDQGLTDTQYF
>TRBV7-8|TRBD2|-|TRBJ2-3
TGTGCCAGCAGCTTGATTGATAGCGGGGGTGGCACAGATACGCAGTATTTT
CASSLIDSGGGTDTQYF
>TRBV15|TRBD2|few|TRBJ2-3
TGTGCCACCAGCAGGGCTAGCGGGGGGGCAGATACGCAGTATTTT
CATSRASGGADTQYF
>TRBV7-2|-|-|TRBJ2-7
TGTGCCAGCAGCCTCCCAGGGGCTTACGAGCAGTACTTC
CASSLPGAYEQYF
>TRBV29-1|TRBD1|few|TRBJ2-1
TGCAGCGTTGCACAGGGGGATCGCAATGAGCAGTTCTTC
CSVAQGDRNEQFF
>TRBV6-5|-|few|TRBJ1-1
TGTGCCAGCACCGCGACAGATTCGAACACTGAAGCTTTCTTT
CASTATDSNTEAFF
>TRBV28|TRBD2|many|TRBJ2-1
TGTGCCAGCAGTTCCCCTAGCGGGGGGGACAATGAGCAGTTCTTC
CASSSPSGGDNEQFF
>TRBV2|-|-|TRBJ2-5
TGTGCCAGCAGTGAACAATGGGAGACCCAGTACTTC
CASSEQWETQYF
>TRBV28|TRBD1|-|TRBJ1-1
TGTGCCAGCAGTTTAGGACAGGGGAACACTGAAGCTTTCTTT
CASSLGQGNTEAFF
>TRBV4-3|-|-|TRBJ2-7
TGCGCCAGCAGCCAAGATCGGTTCTCCTACGAGCAGTACTTC
CASSQDRFSYEQYF
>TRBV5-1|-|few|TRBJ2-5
TGCGCCAGCAGCTTGGACGGCCCAGAGACCCAGTACTTC
CASSLDGPETQYF
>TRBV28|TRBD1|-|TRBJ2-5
TGTGCCAGCAGTTCAGGGACAGGGAAGGCGCTCCCGAAGACCCAGTACTTC
CASSSGTGKALPKTQYF
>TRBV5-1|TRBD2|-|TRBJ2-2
TGCGCCAGCAGCTTGGAGGGACTAGCTTACACCGGGGAGCTGTTTTTT
CASSLEGLAYTGELFF
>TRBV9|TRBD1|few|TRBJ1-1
TGTGCCAGCAGCTCTCCAGACAGGGGGAGCACTGAAGCTTTCTTT
CASSSPDRGSTEAFF
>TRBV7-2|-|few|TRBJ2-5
TGTGCCAGCAGCTCTACGAGTGGGCCCCAAGAGACCCAGTACTTC
CASSSTSGPQETQYF
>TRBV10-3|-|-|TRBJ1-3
TGTGCCATCAGTGAGGCCAGGGGAGTGCATGCAGGAAACACCATATATTTT
CAISEARGVHAGNTIYF
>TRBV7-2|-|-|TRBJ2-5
TGTGCCAGCAGCTTGGATATAACCATCTTCGAGACCCAGTACTTC
CASSLDITIFETQYF
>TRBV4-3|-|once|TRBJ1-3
TGCGCCAGCAGCCAAGACTTGCTAATACAGGGAGCTGGAAACACCATATATTTT
CASSQDLLIQGAGNTIYF
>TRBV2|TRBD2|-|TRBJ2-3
TGTGCCAGCAGGTTAGCGGGGGCAGATACGCAGTATTTT
CASRLAGADTQYF
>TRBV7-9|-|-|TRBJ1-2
TGTGCCAGCAGCCTAGACACTGGCTACACCTTC
CASSLDTGYTF
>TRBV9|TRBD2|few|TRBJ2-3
TGTGCCAGCAGCCCGAGCGGGGGGGCCGTTTATACGCAGTATTTT
CASSPSGGAVYTQYF
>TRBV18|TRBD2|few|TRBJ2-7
TGTGCCAGCTCACCCGGGGGGGGAACCCACGAGCAGTACTTC
CASSPGGGTHEQYF
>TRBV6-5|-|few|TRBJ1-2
TGTGCCAGCAGTTACAGGGATGGCTATGGCTACACCTTC
CASSYRDGYGYTF
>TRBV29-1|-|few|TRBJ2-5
TGCAGCGTTGAAAGAGGCCCCCAAGAGACCCAGTACTTC
CSVERGPQETQYF
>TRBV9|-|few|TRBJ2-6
TGTGCCAGCAGCGTAGAGGGGGCTGGGGCCAACGTCCTGACTTTC
CASSVEGAGANVLTF
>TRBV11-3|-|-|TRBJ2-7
TGTGCCAGCAGCCGGGGCCTCTCCTACGAGCAGTACTTC
CASSRGLSYEQYF
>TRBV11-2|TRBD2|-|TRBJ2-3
TGTGCCAGCAGGCTAGGGACTAGCGGGGCCACAGATACGCAGTATTTT
CASRLGTSGATDTQYF
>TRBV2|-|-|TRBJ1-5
TGTGCCAGCAGAGCTCCAAATCAGCCCCAGCATTTT
CASRAPNQPQHF
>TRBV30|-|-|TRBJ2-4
TGTGCTTGGGGGATAGCCAAAAACATTCAGTACTTC
CAWGIAKNIQYF
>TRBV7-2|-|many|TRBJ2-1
TGTGCCAGCAGCTTAGCGCGGGATGGCTCCTACAATGAGCAGTTCTTC
CASSLARDGSYNEQFF
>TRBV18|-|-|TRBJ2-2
TGTGCCAGCTCACCTACGCATAACACCGGGGAGCTGTTTTTT
CASSPTHNTGELFF
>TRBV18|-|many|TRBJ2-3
TGTGCCAGCTCGCCCTTAGGGATGGATACGCAGTATTTT
CASSPLGMDTQYF
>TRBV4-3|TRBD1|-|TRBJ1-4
TGCGCCAGCAGCCAAGAGAACAGGGGGCACGAAAAACTGTTTTTT
CASSQENRGHEKLFF
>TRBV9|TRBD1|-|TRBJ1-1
TGTGCCAGCAGCGCTCGGGACAGGGGGTACACTGAAGCTTTCTTT
CASSARDRGYTEAFF
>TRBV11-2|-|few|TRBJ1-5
TGTGCCAGCAGCTTTCAGGGGATTGATCAGCCCCAGCATTTT
CASSFQGIDQPQHF
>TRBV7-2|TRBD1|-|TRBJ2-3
TGTGCCAGCAGCGAGACAGGGGTTACAGATACGCAGTATTTT
CASSETGVTDTQYF
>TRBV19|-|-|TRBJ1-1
TGTGCCAGTAGTATAGTGATGGACACTGAAGCTTTCTTT
CASSIVMDTEAFF
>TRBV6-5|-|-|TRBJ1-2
TGTGCCAGCAGTTACCAATATGGCTACACCTTC
CASSYQYGYTF
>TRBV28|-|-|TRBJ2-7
TGTGCCAGCAGGCCGTACGGGGGTTCCGAGCAGTACTTC
CASRPYGGSEQYF
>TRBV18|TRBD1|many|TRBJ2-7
TGTGCCAGCTCACCTCGACAGGGCTACGAGCAGTACTTC
CASSPRQGYEQYF
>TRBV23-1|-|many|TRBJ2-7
TGCGCCAGCAGTCCCTTCCAGCAGTACTTC
CASSPFQQYF
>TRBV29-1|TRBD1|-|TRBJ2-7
TGCAGCGTTGATGGGGACAGCTACGAGCAGTACTTC
CSVDGDSYEQYF
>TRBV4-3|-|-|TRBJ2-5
TGCGCCAGCAGCCAAGATCTGGGCAGAGGACCAATTCAAGAGACCCAGTACTTC
CASSQDLGRGPIQETQYF
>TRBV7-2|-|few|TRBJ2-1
TGTGCCAGCAGCTTTGGGTGGGAGGAGCAGTTCTTC
CASSFGWEEQFF
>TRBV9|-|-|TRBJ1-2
TGTGCCAGCAGCCGTATCTCCGAACTACAAGGACGCGGCTACACCTTC
CASSRISELQGRGYTF
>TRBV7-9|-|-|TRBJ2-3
TGTGCCAGCAGCTTCTCCACCACAGATACGCAGTATTTT
CASSFSTTDTQYF
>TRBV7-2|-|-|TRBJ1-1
TGTGCCAGCAGCTTAGCGACAGGGAACACTGAAGCTTTCTTT
CASSLATGNTEAFF